This T cell receptor beta chain comes out of a study of T cell repertoires in cytomegalovirus infection. This clonotype was counted at least ten times. Its antigen is not identified. TCRdb passed the reads through MiXCR, listing each CDR3 protein once. Of almost 300,000 distinct CDR3 sequences listed, approximately 8.9% are singletons. Findings and limits, study-wide: Dominant in the ex vivo response were TCR beta clonotypes restricted by HLA-C and specific for CMV.

The CDR3 runs 13 residues. Trimming took 6 bases from V and 6 from J, leaving 14 bases between them. Germline-derived CDR1 and CDR2 are MDHEN and SYDVKM. The clonotype was recovered from a human donor in good health (CMV status not recorded). Some clones in this sample may be carry-over from other donors' samples. The rearrangement links TRBV28 to TRBJ1-2; possibly TRBD1 for D (5 bases). The sample was PBMCs. CDR3 protein: CASRHGTAHGYTF. The CDR3 region has the DNA TGTGCCAGCAGGCATGGGACGGCCCATGGCTACACCTTC.